This TCR beta chain was observed in a study of blood T cell repertoires in COVID-19. Clones were read by immunoSEQ multiplex PCR, and TCRdb kept only the in-frame ones, dropping some. The table shows 120,000 to 150,000 clones, with more than 60% occurring only once. This clone has a single count. This CDR3 has 13 amino acids. From germline, CDR1 is SGHNT and CDR2 YYREEE (reference sequence). V shed 3 bases and J shed 7 bases, with 13 bases lying between them. V is TRBV5-4 and J is TRBJ1-1; weak D call: TRBD1 (6 bases). The sequence came from a man older than 75 with acute or convalescent COVID-19. Material: peripheral blood. This CDR3 reads CASSYDRSGEAFF. The CDR3, as DNA: TGTGCCAGCAGCTACGACAGGTCGGGTGAAGCTTTCTTT.